This T cell receptor beta chain was captured in a study of cytomegalovirus exposure and HLA in healthy donors. The study's findings and limits: In an earlier analysis, in some 500 donors, most V segments appeared productive either ~87% or ~30% of the time. Presence/absence comparisons presumed near-even sequencing depth among donors.

As regards this clone: Its specificity is not known.

All the people who gave samples were healthy bone marrow donors. Nominal health characterized the donors when sampled, though unrecorded immune exposures were likely. PCR primers comprised 60 Vbeta and 13 Jbeta primers. Here immunoSEQ multiplex PCR was the method, and the copy in TCRdb shows in-frame clones only, minus some. The data contain about 200,000 clones, around 82% of them singletons. V shed 3 bases and J 7 bases; nucleotides not matched to a gene: 8. The CDR3 extends over 15 amino acids. Germline V lookup: CDR1 MGHRA, CDR2 YSYEKL. This TCR derives from a woman aged 30 to 39 in good health and CMV-seronegative. The gene calls are TRBV4-1 and TRBJ1-2; TRBD1 agrees at 10 bases. Sequences were obtained from PBMCs. CDR3 region: CASSHDRDRGCGYTF. The CDR3 region has the DNA TGCGCCAGCAGCCACGACCGGGACAGGGGCTGTGGCTACACCTTC.